Reported below is one TCR beta chain. The sample comes from a study of T cell changes during pregnancy in multiple sclerosis. Sequenced by immunoSEQ multiplex PCR; TCRdb stores in-frame clones only, minus some. The table lists several thousand clones, over 75% of them singletons. Sequencing used CD8+ T cells from peripheral blood mononuclear cells, obtained in the first trimester of pregnancy. The origin of this receptor is a female donor in good health, enrolled as a control in a pregnancy study.

CDR3 DNA: TGTGCCAGCAGCTTATCCCGGGCGGGACTAGTTAACACCGGGGAGCTGTTTTTT. As protein: CASSLSRAGLVNTGELFF. The gene calls are TRBV7-9 and TRBJ2-2, with 8 positions matching TRBD2. The CDR3 is 18 amino acids. The V and J ends lost 2 bases and 2 bases, in that order; junction bases with no gene match: 10. CDR1 is SEHNR, CDR2 FQNEAQ, per germline (reference sequence).